This record covers a single TCR beta chain. Antigen: not known. The method was immunoSEQ multiplex PCR; TCRdb's version includes in-frame clones alone and lacks a portion of them. The table includes approximately 140,000 clones, about nine tenths detected once. This entry comes from a study of Ad26.COV2.S vaccination and SARS-CoV-2 variants. General study results and limits: Substantial response breadth was reportedly seen for spike-specific CD8+ and CD4+ T cells after vaccination. Researchers cautioned that TCR breadth and depth analyses may have underestimated total T cell responses. Spike-specific TCR breadth was greater after Ad26.COV2.S than placebo. Participants given vaccine showed non-spike TCR breadth similar to that of placebo recipients.

This CDR3 has 15 residues. The junction had 6 bases not matched to a gene; V was cut back by 5 bases and J by 3 bases. CDR1 is MNHEY, CDR2 SVGEGT, per germline. V usage is TRBV6-2 or TRBV6-3 and J usage is TRBJ2-7; 11 bases fit TRBD1. The source material was peripheral blood, sampled after recovery from COVID-19. The clonotype comes from a human donor who had recovered from COVID-19. The CDR3 region has the DNA TGTGCCAGCAGTAGTTCGGGACAGGGGGTCTACGAGCAGTACTTC. Amino acids: CASSSSGQGVYEQYF.